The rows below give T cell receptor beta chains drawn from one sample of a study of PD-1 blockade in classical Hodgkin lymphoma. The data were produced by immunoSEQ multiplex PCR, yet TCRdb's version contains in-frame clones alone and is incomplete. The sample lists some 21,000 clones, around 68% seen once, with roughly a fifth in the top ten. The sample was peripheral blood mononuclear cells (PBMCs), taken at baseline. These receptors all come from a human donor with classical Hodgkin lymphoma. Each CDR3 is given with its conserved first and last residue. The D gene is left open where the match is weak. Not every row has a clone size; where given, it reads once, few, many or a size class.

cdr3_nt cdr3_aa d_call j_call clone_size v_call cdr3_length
TGCGCCAGCACGACAGCAGAGTATAATTCACCCCTCCACTTT CASTTAEYNSPLHF NA TRBJ1-6 NA TRBV5-1 14
TGCGCCAGCAGCCAAGATTTGGGACAGAGCTCCTACGAGCAGTACTTC CASSQDLGQSSYEQYF TRBD1 TRBJ2-7 NA TRBV4-3 16
TGTGCCATCAGTGGCGACTCCCGCCCTAATGAAAAACTGTTTTTT CAISGDSRPNEKLFF NA TRBJ1-4 once TRBV10-3 15
TGTGCCTGGAGTTATGGGCCCGGGGGGGAGCAGTTCTTC CAWSYGPGGEQFF TRBD2 TRBJ2-1 NA TRBV30 13
TGTGCCAGCAGCTTGGTGGACGAGCAGTACTTC CASSLVDEQYF NA TRBJ2-7 few TRBV5-4 11
TGCGCCAGCAGCCAAGTAGAGGGGGGGCGGTGGCAGTACTTC CASSQVEGGRWQYF NA TRBJ2-7 NA TRBV4-3 14
TGCAGCGTTCGACAGGGGGCGAGCACAGATACGCAGTATTTT CSVRQGASTDTQYF TRBD1 TRBJ2-3 NA TRBV29-1 14
TGTGCCAGTAGTATTAGGGACTCCTACACAGATACGCAGTATTTT CASSIRDSYTDTQYF NA TRBJ2-3 NA TRBV19 15
TGTGCCAGCAGCTTGGATCCGGGGCGTGAGGATTCACCCCTCCACTTT CASSLDPGREDSPLHF NA TRBJ1-6 NA TRBV5-4 16
TGTGCCAGCAGTTACTCGGGGGACAGCCTTGAAGCTTTCTTT CASSYSGDSLEAFF TRBD1 TRBJ1-1 NA TRBV6-5 14
TGTGCCAGCACCCTCTGGGGGGTGACAGATACGCAGTATTTT CASTLWGVTDTQYF NA TRBJ2-3 NA TRBV16 14
TGTGCCAGCAGTTTCCCCCGGGATACGCAGTATTTT CASSFPRDTQYF NA TRBJ2-3 NA TRBV28 12
TGCGCCAGCAGCCAGGCTACAGGGCGAAGCTCCTACAATGAGCAGTTCTTC CASSQATGRSSYNEQFF NA TRBJ2-1 NA TRBV4-3 17
TGTGCCAGCAGCCTAGGGACAGGAAACTCTGGAAACACCATATATTTT CASSLGTGNSGNTIYF TRBD1 TRBJ1-3 NA TRBV9 16
TGTGCCAGCAGCCCAGGAACTAGCGGAGCCCAAGAGACCCAGTACTTC CASSPGTSGAQETQYF TRBD2 TRBJ2-5 NA TRBV14 16
TGTGCCAGCAGTTTCTCACTGAACACTGAAGCTTTCTTT CASSFSLNTEAFF NA TRBJ1-1 few TRBV27 13
TGCAGCGCCGTGGGGGGGGTAACCTCCTACGAGCAGTACTTC CSAVGGVTSYEQYF TRBD2 TRBJ2-7 NA TRBV29-1 14
TGTGCCATCAGTGAGTCTCACTTGGGACGGGGGGAAGCTCCCCTCCACTTT CAISESHLGRGEAPLHF NA TRBJ1-6 NA TRBV10-3 17
TGTGCCAGCAGCTCACAAATCAGGATCCCTAGCACAGATACGCAGTATTTT CASSSQIRIPSTDTQYF NA TRBJ2-3 NA TRBV7-9 17
TGTGCCAGTAGTAGGCCCGGATTGGCTTCCGGGGAGCTGTTTTTT CASSRPGLASGELFF NA TRBJ2-2 few TRBV19 15
TGTGCCAGCAGGAGGGACAGAAGCTCCTACAATGAGCAGTTCTTC CASRRDRSSYNEQFF TRBD1 TRBJ2-1 NA TRBV2 15
TGTGCCAGCAGTACTGGACAGGGTGTTAACGAGCAGTACTTC CASSTGQGVNEQYF TRBD1 TRBJ2-7 NA TRBV6-5 14
TGTGCTAGTGGCTATATGTACTCTGGAAACACCATATATTTT CASGYMYSGNTIYF NA TRBJ1-3 NA TRBV12-5 14
TGTGCCAGTAGACAGGGGGCTTACAATGAGCAGTTCTTC CASRQGAYNEQFF TRBD1 TRBJ2-1 NA TRBV6-5 13
TGTGCCACCAGCAGAGAGGGGGGGGGACCCTACAATGAGCAGTTCTTC CATSREGGGPYNEQFF TRBD2 TRBJ2-1 NA TRBV15 16
TGTGCCAGCACCGTGGACCTGGTGGATCAGCCCCAGCATTTT CASTVDLVDQPQHF NA TRBJ1-5 NA TRBV7-2 14
TGTGCCAGCAGCTTAGCCGGGGCTGGGTACACCGGGGAGCTGTTTTTT CASSLAGAGYTGELFF NA TRBJ2-2 NA TRBV7-7 16
TGTGCCAGCAGCCAAGTGTCAGGGATGGTAGAGACCCAGTACTTC CASSQVSGMVETQYF NA TRBJ2-5 NA TRBV14 15
TGTGCCAGCAGTCGAGGGACAGGGGAAGGTGAAAAACTGTTTTTT CASSRGTGEGEKLFF TRBD1 TRBJ1-4 few TRBV6-1 15
TGTGCCAGCAGCTCCGGATCCGGGGCCAACGTCCTGACTTTC CASSSGSGANVLTF NA TRBJ2-6 NA TRBV7-2 14
TGTGCCAGCAGGGATGGGACTAGTAACTACAATGAGCAGTTCTTC CASRDGTSNYNEQFF TRBD2 TRBJ2-1 NA TRBV27 15
TGTGCCAGCAGTTACTCGGGTCCTCCAGATACGCAGTATTTT CASSYSGPPDTQYF NA TRBJ2-3 NA TRBV6-5 14
TGTGCCAGCAGCTTATGGGGCACAACCATGATCAGCAATCAGCCCCAGCATTTT CASSLWGTTMISNQPQHF NA TRBJ1-5 NA TRBV5-8 18
TGCAGCGTTGGACAGGGGAGCAATCAGCCCCAGCATTTT CSVGQGSNQPQHF TRBD1 TRBJ1-5 NA TRBV29-1 13
TGTGCCAGCAGCTTATCCAGGGAAAATGGCTACACCTTC CASSLSRENGYTF NA TRBJ1-2 once TRBV7-9 13
TGTGCCAGCAGCTCCTTGGGACAGAACACGCCGATTAAGTACGAGCAGTACTTC CASSSLGQNTPIKYEQYF TRBD1 TRBJ2-7 NA TRBV7-2 18
TGTGCCAGCAGCGAACTAGCGGGGGGGAGGGAGCAGTACTTC CASSELAGGREQYF TRBD2 TRBJ2-7 few TRBV7-8 14
TGCAGCTTCTTAGGAGGGGAGGTGGGAGAGACCCAGTACTTC CSFLGGEVGETQYF NA TRBJ2-5 NA TRBV29-1 14
TGTGCCATCAGTGAGTCTAGCGGGGGGCCCACCGGGGAGCTGTTTTTT CAISESSGGPTGELFF TRBD2 TRBJ2-2 NA TRBV10-3 16
TGTGCCAGCAGTTTGATAACAGGGATGGCACCCGGGGAGCTGTTTTTT CASSLITGMAPGELFF NA TRBJ2-2 large TRBV28 16
TGTGCCAGCATCTCGCCCCCGGGACGAGCGGACGGCTACACCTTC CASISPPGRADGYTF NA TRBJ1-2 NA TRBV28 15
TGTGCCAGCAGTCACACGAGACAGGGGTTGGCAGATACGCAGTATTTT CASSHTRQGLADTQYF TRBD1 TRBJ2-3 medium-sized TRBV7-9 16